This TCR beta chain stems from a study of blood T cell repertoires in COVID-19. Across the study: The cDNA or gDNA used as material had been derived from T cells, B-cell-depleted T cells, or PBMCs.

Libraries were prepared by immunoSEQ multiplex PCR; TCRdb keeps only in-frame clonotypes and omits some of them. The sample includes around 400,000 clones, more than 70% seen only once; the top ten take around 9.3%. Germline CDR1 is SGHNT and CDR2 is YYREEE (reference sequence). The CDR3 is made up of 15 amino acids. The V and J ends lost 1 base and 5 bases, in that order; junction bases with no gene match: 7. Sequencing used peripheral blood. This TCR derives from a woman under 40 with COVID-19, enrolled during active disease. The chain links TRBV5-4 to TRBJ2-5, with 8 bases aligning to TRBD2. CDR3 nucleotide sequence: TGTGCCAGCAGCTTGAAGCGGGAGTTTGCCGAGACCCAGTACTTC. Translated: CASSLKREFAETQYF.